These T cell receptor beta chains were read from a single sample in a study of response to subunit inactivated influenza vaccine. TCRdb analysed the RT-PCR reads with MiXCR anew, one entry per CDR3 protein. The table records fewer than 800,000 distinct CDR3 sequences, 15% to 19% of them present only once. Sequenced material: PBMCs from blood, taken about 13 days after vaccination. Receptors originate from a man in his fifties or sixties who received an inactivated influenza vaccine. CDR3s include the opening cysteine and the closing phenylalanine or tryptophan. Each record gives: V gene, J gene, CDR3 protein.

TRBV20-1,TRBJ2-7,CSAGTPTTYEQYF
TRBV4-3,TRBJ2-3,CASSSQFPPDTQYF
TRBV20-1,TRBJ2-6,CSAKDGISGANVLTF
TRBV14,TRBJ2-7,CASSQGRTGPYEQYF
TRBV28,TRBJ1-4,CASSLSVGGLGEKLFF
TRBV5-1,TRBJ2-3,CASSSGLAGGSSTDTQYF
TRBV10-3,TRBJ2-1,CAISDKTSGRAGSYNEQFF
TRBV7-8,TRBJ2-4,CASSRRTSGGNIQYF
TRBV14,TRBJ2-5,CASSQDWGPRTLQTQYF
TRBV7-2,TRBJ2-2,CASSLGLIGGELFF
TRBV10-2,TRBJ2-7,CASSEFLASYEQYF
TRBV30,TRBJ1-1,CAWSVFFSRRRGDMNTEAFF
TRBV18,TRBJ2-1,CASSPPNGGSSYNEQFF
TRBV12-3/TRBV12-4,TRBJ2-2,CASSWAAELPGELFF
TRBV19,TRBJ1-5,CASSMVPGGSGQPQHF
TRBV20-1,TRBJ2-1,CSARDRVALNNEQFF
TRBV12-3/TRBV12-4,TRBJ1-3,CASSLRGAENTIYF
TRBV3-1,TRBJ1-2,CASSQGRDRAYGYTF
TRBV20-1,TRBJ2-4,CSARDRLAGGLRAKNIQYF
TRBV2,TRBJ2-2,CASSREQGELFF
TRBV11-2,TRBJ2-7,CASSPGAGPYEQYF
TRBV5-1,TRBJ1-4,CASSLAYGQSIREKLFF
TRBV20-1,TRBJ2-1,CSASTGEASYNEQFF
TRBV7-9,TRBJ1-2,CASTQAEAYGYTF
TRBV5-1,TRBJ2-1,CASRGISAYNEQFF
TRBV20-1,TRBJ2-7,CSAANALAGAHYEQYF
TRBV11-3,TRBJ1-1,CASSLFAESTEAFF
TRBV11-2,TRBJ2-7,CASSLEAGTHRGGNEQYF
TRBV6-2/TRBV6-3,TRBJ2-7,CASSYSKRNAYEQYF
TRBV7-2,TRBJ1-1,CASSLDFTEAFF
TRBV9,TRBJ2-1,CASSATLLAGVHEQFF
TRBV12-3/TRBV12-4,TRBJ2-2,CASSFTVGVGELFF
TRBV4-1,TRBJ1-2,CASSQDRQEQGATKGYTF
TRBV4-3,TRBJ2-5,CASSQERTTSGTQYF
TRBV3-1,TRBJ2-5,CASLFNPARPQETQYF
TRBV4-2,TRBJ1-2,CASSQEQAYYGYTF
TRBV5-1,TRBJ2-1,CASSLEASGGAYNEQFF
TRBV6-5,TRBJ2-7,CASRDRAYEQYF
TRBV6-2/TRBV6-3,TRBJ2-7,CASSYQWTLPTYEQYF
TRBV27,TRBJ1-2,CASSPTGGINYGYTF
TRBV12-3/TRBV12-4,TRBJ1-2,CASSLGTATYGYTF
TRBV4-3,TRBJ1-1,CASSQDPEFRGGTEAFF